This entry lists 18 T cell receptor beta chains sequenced from one sample in a study of OX40 agonist ivuxolimab in advanced cancers. Assay: immunoSEQ multiplex PCR; the TCRdb copy retains only in-frame clones and omits some. This sample has some 83,000 clones, with 93% found just once. Here the sequenced sample was CD4+ or CD8+ T cells sorted from blood, taken in a trial of the OX40 agonist ivuxolimab. Every receptor here comes from an adult with an advanced solid tumor such as melanoma, head and neck, liver or kidney cancer.

The rearrangement joins TRBV27 to TRBJ1-1; maybe TRBD1 (6 bases). V dropped 2 bases and J dropped 4 bases, with 11 bases sitting between them. This CDR3 comprises 14 residues. In germline, CDR1 is MNHEY, CDR2 SMNVEV (reference sequence). For the CDR3, the DNA is TGTGCCAGCAGTTTACAGGGGTTTGGCACTGAAGCTTTCTTT. This encodes CASSLQGFGTEAFF.

The chain combines TRBV6-5 with TRBJ1-2; a possible D gene is TRBD1 (6 bases). Germline values: CDR1 MNHEY, CDR2 SVGAGI. CDR3 size: 13 residues. V was clipped by 5 bases and J by 5 bases, with 12 bases between them. In DNA, the CDR3 is TGTGCCAGCAGTCCGGCAGGGGAATATGGCTACACCTTC. Protein product: CASSPAGEYGYTF.

Here the CDR3 reads CASSPLVDGTGEQNTEAFF. In DNA, the CDR3 is TGTGCCAGCTCACCACTGGTAGACGGCACAGGCGAACAGAACACTGAAGCTTTCTTT. The chain is built from TRBV18 and TRBJ1-1, with D perhaps TRBD1 (5 bases). The germline V gene has CDR1 KGHSH and CDR2 LQKENI. This CDR3 has 19 residues. Trimming pared 1 base from V and 1 base from J, leaving 22 bases between. Full variable domain (remainder filled in from reference TRBV18 and TRBJ1-1): NAGVMQNPRHLVRRRGQEARLRCSPMKGHSHVYWYRQLPEEGLKFMVYLQKENIIDESGMPKERFSAEFPKEGPSILRIQQVVRGDSAAYFCASSPLVDGTGEQNTEAFFGQGTRLTVV.

The rearrangement uses TRBV2 and TRBJ2-2; D ambiguous. With 2 bases removed from V and 1 base from J, the gap between germline ends came to 11 bases. CDR3 size: 16 residues. Germline V gene data show CDR1 as SNHLY and CDR2 as FYNNEI. For the CDR3, the DNA is TGTGCCAGCAGTGAACTCGAGACCGAGAACACCGGGGAGCTGTTTTTT. This gives the protein CASSELETENTGELFF.

The gene calls are TRBV11-2 and TRBJ1-1; D is possibly TRBD1 (6 bases). V lost 5 bases and J lost 3, with 13 bases in between. Germline V gene data show CDR1 as SGHAT and CDR2 as FQNNGV. CDR3 length equals 14 residues. In DNA, the CDR3 is TGTGCCAGCAGCATAGGGGGGGGATACACTGAAGCTTTCTTT. Residues: CASSIGGGYTEAFF.

This clone was observed a handful of times. V usage is TRBV13 and J usage is TRBJ1-6; 9 positions match TRBD1. The germline CDR1 and CDR2 sequences are PRHDT and FYEKMQ (reference sequence). J lost 6 bases, V lost 4 bases, and 4 bases had no gene match. This CDR3 has 15 amino acids. The CDR3 protein is CASSSGTGSNSPLHF. The CDR3 nucleotides read TGTGCCAGCAGCTCAGGGACAGGGAGTAATTCACCCCTCCACTTT.

The chain joins TRBV7-2 to TRBJ2-3, with TRBD2 matching over 9 bases. The CDR3 has 20 amino acids. J gave up 1 base and V 0 bases, and 14 bases lay outside the gene matches. Germline-derived CDR1 and CDR2 are SGHTA and FQGNSA. DNA of the CDR3: TGTGCCAGCAGCTTAGCATTTAGCGGGAGTAGGTTAATCCGCACAGATACGCAGTATTTT. Translation: CASSLAFSGSRLIRTDTQYF.

V is TRBV6-1 and J is TRBJ1-1; D is unclear. The CDR3 contains 11 residues. The germline CDR1 and CDR2 sequences are MNHNS and SASEGT. V dropped 9 bases and J dropped 6 bases, with 11 bases sitting between them. The CDR3 nucleotides are TGTGCCAGTCGCCGCCAACCTGAAGCTTTCTTT. This codes for CASRRQPEAFF.

The rearrangement uses TRBV6-1 and TRBJ1-3; D is perhaps TRBD1 (5 bases). With 0 bases removed from V and 4 bases from J, the gap between germline ends came to 19 bases. Germline V CDR1 and CDR2: MNHNS, SASEGT. This CDR3 has 18 residues. CDR3 in DNA: TGTGCCAGCAGTGAAGCACGCCAGGGACCCAGCTGGGGAAACACCATATATTTT. It codes for CASSEARQGPSWGNTIYF.

By share, this clone ranks as medium-sized (0.01 to 0.1%). CDR3 protein: CASSGLLGGPQHF. CDR3 coding DNA: TGTGCCAGCAGTGGACTCCTTGGGGGGCCCCAGCATTTT. The chain has TRBV2 and TRBJ1-5, with D possibly matching TRBD1 (5 bases). V was pared by 4 bases and J by 9 bases, with 13 bases between. From germline, CDR1 is SNHLY and CDR2 FYNNEI. This CDR3 spans 13 amino acids.

The chain links TRBV7-2 to TRBJ2-1, with D tentatively TRBD2 (7 bases). Looked up from germline, CDR1 is SGHTA and CDR2 is FQGNSA. The V and J ends lost 2 bases and 2 bases respectively, with 13 bases between them. CDR3 size: 16 residues. CDR3 nucleotides: TGTGCCAGCAGCTTACCCGAGGGGGGGCCCTACAATGAGCAGTTCTTC. It translates to CASSLPEGGPYNEQFF.

The chain employs TRBV5-4 and TRBJ2-3, with TRBD1 identical over 10 bases. Trimming at V came to 2 bases and at J to 3 bases, leaving 6 bases not matched to a gene. Germline V gives CDR1 SGHNT, CDR2 YYREEE (reference sequence). This CDR3 is built from 16 residues. This CDR3 is CASSFGQGEGTDTQYF. CDR3 sequence (DNA): TGTGCCAGCAGCTTCGGACAGGGGGAGGGGACAGATACGCAGTATTTT.

The table lists this clone with a count of one. The chain recombines TRBV7-6 with TRBJ2-3, with 7 nucleotides matching TRBD2. CDR3 length: 15 residues. Germline V CDR1 and CDR2: SGHVS, FNYEAQ. With V trimmed by 0 bases and J by 4 bases, 4 bases remained unmatched. The CDR3 DNA follows: TGTGCCAGCAGCTTAGCGGCGGGAGCGGCAGATACGCAGTATTTT. It translates to CASSLAAGAADTQYF.

This chain links TRBV4-3 with TRBJ2-2, with D possibly matching TRBD1 (6 bases). With 2 bases removed from V and 3 bases from J, the gap between germline ends came to 13 bases. CDR3 length: 16 amino acids. CDR1 and CDR2 (germline): LGHNA, YSLEER. The CDR3 here is CASSQKYQGHTGELFF. The DNA of the CDR3 is TGCGCCAGCAGCCAAAAGTACCAGGGGCACACCGGGGAGCTGTTTTTT.

This sequence joins TRBV7-9 and TRBJ1-2; 9 nucleotides match TRBD1. In germline, CDR1 is SEHNR, CDR2 FQNEAQ (reference sequence). This CDR3 is built from 12 residues. V lost 5 bases and J lost 12; bases outside the gene matches: 7. The CDR3 DNA reads TGTGCCAGCAGCGAACAACAGGGGGCTGACACCTTC. It encodes CASSEQQGADTF.

The chain recombines TRBV4-1 with TRBJ1-4, with 11 bases fitting TRBD1. The CDR3 has 16 amino acids. V lost 0 bases, J lost 5 bases, and 2 bases stayed unmatched. Germline V gives CDR1 MGHRA, CDR2 YSYEKL. This chain's CDR3 is CASSQEGDRGNEKLFF. CDR3 nucleotide sequence: TGCGCCAGCAGCCAAGAGGGGGACAGGGGGAATGAAAAACTGTTTTTT.

The CDR3 sequence is CASRGGASGRETQYF. The CDR3 DNA follows: TGTGCCAGCAGGGGGGGGGCTAGCGGAAGGGAGACCCAGTACTTC. The chain couples TRBV2 to TRBJ2-5; tentative D call: TRBD2 (7 bases). From germline, CDR1 is SNHLY and CDR2 FYNNEI. The CDR3 has 15 amino acids. Trimming took off 6 bases at V and 5 bases at J, with 19 bases between the two ends.

In its sample, this clone was seen once. The chain recombines TRBV9 with TRBJ1-4, with D unclear. This CDR3 is built from 17 residues. Germline values: CDR1 SGDLS, CDR2 YYNGEE. V lost 4 bases to trimming and J lost 0 bases, with 16 bases between them. CDR3 region: CASSLSPTEATNEKLFF. The DNA of the CDR3 is TGTGCCAGCAGCCTCTCTCCGACGGAAGCAACTAATGAAAAACTGTTTTTT.